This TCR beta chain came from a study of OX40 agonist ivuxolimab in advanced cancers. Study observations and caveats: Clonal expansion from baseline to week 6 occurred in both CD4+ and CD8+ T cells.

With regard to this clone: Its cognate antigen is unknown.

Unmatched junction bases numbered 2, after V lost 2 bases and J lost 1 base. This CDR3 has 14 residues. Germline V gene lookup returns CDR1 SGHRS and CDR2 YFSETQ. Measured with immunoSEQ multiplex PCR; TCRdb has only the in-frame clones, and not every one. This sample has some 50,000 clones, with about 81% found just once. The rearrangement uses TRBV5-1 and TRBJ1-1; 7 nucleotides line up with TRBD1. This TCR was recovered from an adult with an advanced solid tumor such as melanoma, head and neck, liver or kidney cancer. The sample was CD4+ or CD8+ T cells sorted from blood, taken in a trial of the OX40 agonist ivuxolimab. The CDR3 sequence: CASSLGQENTEAFF. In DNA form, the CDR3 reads TGCGCCAGCAGCTTAGGACAGGAGAACACTGAAGCTTTCTTT.